These T cell receptor beta chains were read from a single sample in a study of cytomegalovirus exposure and HLA in healthy donors. Libraries were prepared by immunoSEQ multiplex PCR; TCRdb keeps only in-frame clonotypes and omits some of them. The data hold about 140,000 clones, with roughly four fifths observed a single time. Input material: PBMCs. The receptors derive from a man aged 25 to 40 in good health and CMV-seronegative. Each CDR3 is given with its conserved first and last residue. The D gene is left open where the match is weak. Only part of the rows carry a size: once, few, many, or a class if the clone is expanded.

d_gene: .
v_gene: TRBV10-1
j_gene: TRBJ2-3
abundance: .
CDR3aa: CASSREDTQYF
CDR3nt: TGCGCCAGCTCCCGGGAGGATACGCAGTATTTT

d_gene: TRBD1
v_gene: TRBV9
j_gene: TRBJ1-5
abundance: .
CDR3aa: CASSVGGTDNQPQHF
CDR3nt: TGTGCCAGCAGCGTAGGGGGGACAGATAATCAGCCCCAGCATTTT

d_gene: .
v_gene: TRBV5-8
j_gene: TRBJ1-4
abundance: .
CDR3aa: CASSYGRGNEKLFF
CDR3nt: TGTGCCAGCAGCTATGGACGGGGAAATGAAAAACTGTTTTTT

d_gene: TRBD1
v_gene: TRBV9
j_gene: TRBJ1-2
abundance: .
CDR3aa: CASSVGDRVGGYTF
CDR3nt: TGTGCCAGCAGCGTAGGGGACAGGGTCGGTGGCTACACCTTC

d_gene: TRBD2
v_gene: TRBV5-6
j_gene: TRBJ2-7
abundance: .
CDR3aa: CASSRTPGLAEAYEQYF
CDR3nt: TGTGCCAGCAGCCGGACCCCGGGACTAGCGGAGGCCTACGAGCAGTACTTC

d_gene: TRBD2
v_gene: TRBV11-3
j_gene: TRBJ2-3
abundance: .
CDR3aa: CASSPGLAGGPTDTQYF
CDR3nt: TGTGCCAGCAGCCCGGGACTAGCGGGAGGGCCCACAGATACGCAGTATTTT

d_gene: TRBD2
v_gene: TRBV2
j_gene: TRBJ2-3
abundance: .
CDR3aa: CASNGGSLSTDTQYF
CDR3nt: TGTGCCAGCAATGGCGGGAGTCTAAGTACAGATACGCAGTATTTT

d_gene: .
v_gene: TRBV10-3
j_gene: TRBJ1-4
abundance: .
CDR3aa: CAISETANEKLFF
CDR3nt: TGTGCCATCAGTGAGACAGCTAATGAAAAACTGTTTTTT

d_gene: TRBD1
v_gene: TRBV27
j_gene: TRBJ2-7
abundance: once
CDR3aa: CASSLSGTVYEQYF
CDR3nt: TGTGCCAGCAGTTTGTCCGGGACAGTCTACGAGCAGTACTTC

d_gene: .
v_gene: TRBV7-9
j_gene: TRBJ2-1
abundance: .
CDR3aa: CASSSRWNEQFF
CDR3nt: TGTGCCAGCAGCTCTCGGTGGAATGAGCAGTTCTTC

d_gene: TRBD1
v_gene: TRBV5-1
j_gene: TRBJ2-7
abundance: .
CDR3aa: CASRPGTGEAEQYF
CDR3nt: TGCGCCAGCAGGCCCGGGACAGGGGAGGCCGAGCAGTACTTC

d_gene: TRBD1
v_gene: TRBV7-9
j_gene: TRBJ2-7
abundance: once
CDR3aa: CASSLALPGQGSYEQYF
CDR3nt: TGTGCCAGCAGCTTAGCGCTTCCGGGACAGGGGTCCTACGAGCAGTACTTC

d_gene: TRBD1
v_gene: TRBV6-5
j_gene: TRBJ1-2
abundance: .
CDR3aa: CASRTPRQGGGGYTF
CDR3nt: TGTGCCAGCAGAACGCCCAGACAGGGGGGAGGTGGCTACACCTTC

d_gene: .
v_gene: TRBV30
j_gene: TRBJ1-4
abundance: .
CDR3aa: CAWSGGRTNEKLFF
CDR3nt: TGTGCCTGGAGCGGGGGACGGACTAATGAAAAACTGTTTTTT

d_gene: .
v_gene: TRBV7-9
j_gene: TRBJ1-4
abundance: .
CDR3aa: CASGQSGDEKLFF
CDR3nt: TGTGCCAGCGGCCAAAGCGGAGATGAAAAACTGTTTTTT

d_gene: TRBD2
v_gene: TRBV19
j_gene: TRBJ2-5
abundance: .
CDR3aa: CASRRGSGGETQYF
CDR3nt: TGTGCCAGCCGGCGGGGTAGCGGGGGTGAGACCCAGTACTTC

d_gene: .
v_gene: TRBV30
j_gene: TRBJ1-1
abundance: .
CDR3aa: CARQENENTEAFF
CDR3nt: TGTGCCAGACAGGAGAATGAGAACACTGAAGCTTTCTTT

d_gene: .
v_gene: TRBV5-8
j_gene: TRBJ2-7
abundance: .
CDR3aa: CASSLTGLTYEQYF
CDR3nt: TGTGCCAGCAGCCTTACAGGCCTAACCTACGAGCAGTACTTC

d_gene: TRBD2
v_gene: TRBV27
j_gene: TRBJ2-1
abundance: .
CDR3aa: CASSILAGAFNEQFF
CDR3nt: TGTGCCAGCAGTATACTAGCGGGAGCCTTCAATGAGCAGTTCTTC

d_gene: TRBD2
v_gene: TRBV19
j_gene: TRBJ2-7
abundance: .
CDR3aa: CASSVSGRSHEQYF
CDR3nt: TGTGCCAGTAGTGTTAGCGGGAGGAGCCACGAGCAGTACTTC

d_gene: .
v_gene: TRBV19
j_gene: TRBJ2-7
abundance: .
CDR3aa: CASSTVQGTYEQYF
CDR3nt: TGTGCCAGTAGTACCGTGCAGGGAACTTACGAGCAGTACTTC

d_gene: .
v_gene: TRBV6-5
j_gene: TRBJ2-3
abundance: once
CDR3aa: CASSRSGFRDTQYF
CDR3nt: TGTGCCAGCAGTCGGAGCGGGTTTAGAGATACGCAGTATTTT

d_gene: TRBD1
v_gene: TRBV28
j_gene: TRBJ1-5
abundance: .
CDR3aa: CASSPTGGTDQPQHF
CDR3nt: TGTGCCAGCAGTCCGACAGGGGGCACGGATCAGCCCCAGCATTTT

d_gene: TRBD1
v_gene: TRBV7-6
j_gene: TRBJ1-1
abundance: .
CDR3aa: CASSLVGTGMNTEAFF
CDR3nt: TGTGCCAGCAGCTTAGTCGGGACAGGGATGAACACTGAAGCTTTCTTT

d_gene: .
v_gene: TRBV2
j_gene: TRBJ2-3
abundance: .
CDR3aa: CASRVWASVPDTQYF
CDR3nt: TGTGCCAGCAGGGTGTGGGCTAGCGTGCCAGATACGCAGTATTTT

d_gene: .
v_gene: TRBV9
j_gene: TRBJ1-3
abundance: .
CDR3aa: CASSVGGGDSGNTIYF
CDR3nt: TGTGCCAGCAGCGTAGGAGGGGGAGACTCTGGAAACACCATATATTTT

d_gene: TRBD2
v_gene: TRBV11-2
j_gene: TRBJ2-3
abundance: few
CDR3aa: CASSLYFGGSVPDTQYF
CDR3nt: TGTGCCAGCAGCTTATACTTTGGCGGGAGTGTCCCAGATACGCAGTATTTT

d_gene: .
v_gene: TRBV18
j_gene: TRBJ1-5
abundance: .
CDR3aa: CASSPEGEWRGQPQHF
CDR3nt: TGTGCCAGCTCACCAGAGGGGGAGTGGCGTGGACAGCCCCAGCATTTT

d_gene: .
v_gene: TRBV10-3
j_gene: TRBJ2-7
abundance: .
CDR3aa: CAIEVGLFREQYF
CDR3nt: TGTGCCATCGAGGTCGGTCTCTTTAGGGAGCAGTACTTC

d_gene: TRBD1
v_gene: TRBV10-3
j_gene: TRBJ2-7
abundance: .
CDR3aa: CAISDLTRDRRTYEQYF
CDR3nt: TGTGCCATCAGTGACCTCACCCGGGACAGGCGGACCTACGAGCAGTACTTC

d_gene: .
v_gene: TRBV21-1
j_gene: TRBJ2-7
abundance: .
CDR3aa: CASSDRDRGHEQYF
CDR3nt: TGTGCCAGCAGCGACCGGGACAGGGGCCACGAGCAGTACTTC

d_gene: TRBD2
v_gene: TRBV11-2
j_gene: TRBJ2-7
abundance: .
CDR3aa: CASNIRWLAGGGEQYF
CDR3nt: TGTGCCAGCAATATTCGGTGGCTAGCGGGGGGCGGCGAGCAGTACTTC

d_gene: .
v_gene: TRBV6-1
j_gene: TRBJ2-7
abundance: .
CDR3aa: CASTSAYEQYF
CDR3nt: TGTGCCAGTACTAGTGCCTACGAGCAGTACTTC

d_gene: TRBD2
v_gene: TRBV5-1
j_gene: TRBJ2-7
abundance: .
CDR3aa: CASSPGTSSYEQYF
CDR3nt: TGCGCCAGCAGCCCCGGGACTAGCTCCTACGAGCAGTACTTC

d_gene: TRBD1
v_gene: TRBV2
j_gene: TRBJ1-3
abundance: few
CDR3aa: CASRGTGVLYSSGNTIYF
CDR3nt: TGTGCCAGCAGAGGGACAGGAGTACTCTATAGCTCTGGAAACACCATATATTTT

d_gene: .
v_gene: TRBV15
j_gene: TRBJ2-3
abundance: .
CDR3aa: CATSSPDKSSVTQYF
CDR3nt: TGTGCCACCAGCAGCCCTGACAAGTCCTCAGTTACGCAGTATTTT

d_gene: .
v_gene: TRBV9
j_gene: TRBJ2-1
abundance: .
CDR3aa: CASSVVSGSSYNEQFF
CDR3nt: TGTGCCAGCAGCGTAGTTTCCGGGAGCTCCTACAATGAGCAGTTCTTC

d_gene: .
v_gene: TRBV5-1
j_gene: TRBJ2-5
abundance: .
CDR3aa: CASSTQRRGGETQYF
CDR3nt: TGCGCCAGCAGCACCCAGCGCAGGGGTGGAGAGACCCAGTACTTC

d_gene: TRBD1
v_gene: TRBV4-1
j_gene: TRBJ1-1
abundance: .
CDR3aa: CASSRGQGMSTEAFF
CDR3nt: TGCGCCAGCAGCCGCGGACAGGGAATGAGCACTGAAGCTTTCTTT

d_gene: .
v_gene: TRBV29-1
j_gene: TRBJ2-2
abundance: .
CDR3aa: CSSRGDPTGELFF
CDR3nt: TGCAGCAGCAGGGGGGACCCTACCGGGGAGCTGTTTTTT

d_gene: .
v_gene: TRBV6-5
j_gene: TRBJ2-1
abundance: .
CDR3aa: CASRRGLDSYNEQFF
CDR3nt: TGTGCCAGCAGGCGTGGACTGGACTCCTACAATGAGCAGTTCTTC